This TCR beta chain was recovered during a study of T cell repertoires in cytomegalovirus infection. Study-level information: Matching HLA type and CMV infection were both indicated by public TCR beta signatures.

Study-wide results and caveats: There were carriers of CMV plus the relevant HLA, and cumulative public TCR beta family frequency identified them. Dominating the ex vivo response were HLA-C-restricted CMV-specific TCR beta clonotypes.

MiXCR was run by TCRdb on the reads, yielding one entry per CDR3 protein. The sample lists approximately 990,000 distinct CDR3 sequences, approximately 32% occurring once. The germline V gene encodes CDR1 MNHEY and CDR2 SMNVEV (reference sequence). The V end lost 6 bases, the J end lost 5 bases, and 27 bases lay between the germline ends. The CDR3 runs 18 residues. The table lists this clonotype with a few counts. Its target is not known. The chain recombines TRBV27 with TRBJ2-3, with D uncertain. This TCR came from a human donor in good health (CMV status not recorded). Some clones in this sample may be carry-over from other donors' samples. The material was cultured CD8+ T cells from PBMCs, obtained from culture after CMV antigen stimulation. CDR3 nucleotides: TGTGCCAGCAGAACAGAAGTGAAAAGGCCCCTCCTAGGAGATACGCAGTATTTT. Encoded protein: CASRTEVKRPLLGDTQYF.